This TCR beta chain is drawn from a study of blood T cell repertoires in COVID-19. Study-wide background: Collection of acute and convalescent COVID-19 samples took place in the United States, Italy and Spain. Sources were T cells, B-cell-depleted T cells, or PBMCs; the material itself was cDNA or gDNA.

Germline CDR1 is LNHDA and CDR2 is SQIVND (reference sequence). The CDR3 runs 13 residues. Trimming took 3 bases from V and 3 from J, leaving 8 bases between them. In the original workflow: Amplification of reference gene primers provided the estimated nucleated cell counts. Assay used: immunoSEQ multiplex PCR; TCRdb lists only in-frame clones, some missing. The DNA was the basis for D and trimming; V, J and clone size are from that table. The table includes fewer than 100,000 clones, 80% to 90% detected once. The V and J genes are TRBV19 and TRBJ2-5, with D unclear. This clonotype was obtained from a woman aged 45-60 years with acute or convalescent COVID-19. Sample: peripheral blood. DNA of the CDR3: TGTGCCAGTAGTATGGTCAGAAAAGAGACCCAGTACTTC. Translating it yields CASSMVRKETQYF.